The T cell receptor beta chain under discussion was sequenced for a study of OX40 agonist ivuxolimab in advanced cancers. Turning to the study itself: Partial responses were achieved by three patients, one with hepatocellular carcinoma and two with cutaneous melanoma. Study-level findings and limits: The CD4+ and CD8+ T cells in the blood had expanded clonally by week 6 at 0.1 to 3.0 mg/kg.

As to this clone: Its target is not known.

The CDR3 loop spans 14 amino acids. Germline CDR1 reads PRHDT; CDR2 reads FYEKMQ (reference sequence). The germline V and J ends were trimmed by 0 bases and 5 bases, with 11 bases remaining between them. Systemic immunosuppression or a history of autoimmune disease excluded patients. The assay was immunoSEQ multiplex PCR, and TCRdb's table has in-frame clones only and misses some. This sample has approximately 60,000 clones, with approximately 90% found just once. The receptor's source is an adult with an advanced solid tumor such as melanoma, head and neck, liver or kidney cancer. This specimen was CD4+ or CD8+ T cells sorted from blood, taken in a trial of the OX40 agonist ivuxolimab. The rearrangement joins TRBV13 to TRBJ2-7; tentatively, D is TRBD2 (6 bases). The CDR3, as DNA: TGTGCCAGCAGCTTAGGCGGGGGAGCGGACGAGCAGTACTTC. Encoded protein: CASSLGGGADEQYF.